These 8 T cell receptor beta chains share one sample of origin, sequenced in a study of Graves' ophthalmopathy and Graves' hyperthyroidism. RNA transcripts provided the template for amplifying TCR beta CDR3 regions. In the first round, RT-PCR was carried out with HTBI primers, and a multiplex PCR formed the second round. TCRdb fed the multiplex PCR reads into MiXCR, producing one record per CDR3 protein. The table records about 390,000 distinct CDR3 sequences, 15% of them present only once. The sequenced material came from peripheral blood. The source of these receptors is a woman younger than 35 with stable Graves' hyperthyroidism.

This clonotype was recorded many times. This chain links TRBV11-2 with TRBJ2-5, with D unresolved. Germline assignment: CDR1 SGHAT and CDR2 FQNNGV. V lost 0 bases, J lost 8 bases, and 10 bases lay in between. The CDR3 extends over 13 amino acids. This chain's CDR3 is CASSLEVSGTQYF. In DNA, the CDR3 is TGTGCCAGCAGCTTAGAGGTCTCCGGAACCCAGTACTTC.

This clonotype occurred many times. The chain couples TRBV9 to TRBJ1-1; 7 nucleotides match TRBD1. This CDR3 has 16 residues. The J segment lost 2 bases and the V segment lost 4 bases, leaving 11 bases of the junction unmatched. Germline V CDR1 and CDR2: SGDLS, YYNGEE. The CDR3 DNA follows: TGTGCCAGCAGCCCCCGTGACAGGGTGGGAAACACTGAAGCTTTCTTT. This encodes CASSPRDRVGNTEAFF.

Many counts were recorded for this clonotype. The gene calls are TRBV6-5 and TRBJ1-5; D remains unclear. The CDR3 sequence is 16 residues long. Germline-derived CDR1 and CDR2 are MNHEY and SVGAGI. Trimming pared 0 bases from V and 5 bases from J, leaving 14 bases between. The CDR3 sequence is CASSYSDRGGYQPQHF. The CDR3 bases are TGTGCCAGCAGTTACTCGGACCGAGGAGGGTATCAGCCCCAGCATTTT.

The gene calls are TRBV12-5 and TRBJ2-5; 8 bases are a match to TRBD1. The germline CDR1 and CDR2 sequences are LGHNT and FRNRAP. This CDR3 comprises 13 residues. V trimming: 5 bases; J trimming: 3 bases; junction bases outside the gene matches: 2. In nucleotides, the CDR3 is TGTGCTAGTGGTGCGACAGGGGAAGAGACCCAGTACTTC. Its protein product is CASGATGEETQYF.

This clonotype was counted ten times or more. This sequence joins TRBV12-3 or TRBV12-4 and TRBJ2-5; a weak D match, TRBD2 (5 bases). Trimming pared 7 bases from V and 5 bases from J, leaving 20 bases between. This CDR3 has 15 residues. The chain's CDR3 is CASTPGPGLAETQYF. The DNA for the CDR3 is TGTGCCAGCACCCCTGGCCCGGGGTTAGCGGAGACCCAGTACTTC.

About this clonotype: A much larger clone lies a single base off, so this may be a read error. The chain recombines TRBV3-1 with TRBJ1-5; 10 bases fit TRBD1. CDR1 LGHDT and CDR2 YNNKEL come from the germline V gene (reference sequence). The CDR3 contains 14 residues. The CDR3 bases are TGTGCCTGCAGCCGAGGGACAGGGGATCAGCCCCAGCATTTT. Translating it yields CACSRGTGDQPQHF.

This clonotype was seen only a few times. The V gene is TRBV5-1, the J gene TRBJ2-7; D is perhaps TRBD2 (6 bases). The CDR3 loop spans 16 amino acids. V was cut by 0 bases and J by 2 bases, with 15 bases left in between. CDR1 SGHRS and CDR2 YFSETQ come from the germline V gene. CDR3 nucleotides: TGCGCCAGCAGCTTGGCCGGACTAAACCCCACCTACGAGCAGTACTTC. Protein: CASSLAGLNPTYEQYF.

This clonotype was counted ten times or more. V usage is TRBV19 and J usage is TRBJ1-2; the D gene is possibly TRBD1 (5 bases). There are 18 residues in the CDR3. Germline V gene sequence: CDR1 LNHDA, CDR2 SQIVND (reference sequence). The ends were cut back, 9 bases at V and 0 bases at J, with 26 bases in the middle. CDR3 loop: CASTWGTFGGVPNYGYTF. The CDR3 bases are TGTGCCAGCACCTGGGGGACTTTTGGTGGAGTCCCTAACTATGGCTACACCTTC.